This T cell receptor beta chain was identified during a study of beta chain features in type 1 diabetes. Broader study findings: Type 1 diabetes patients had moderately but significantly shorter TCRB CDR3s in all four CD4+ subsets.

As to this clone: Its specificity is unknown.

Investigators reverse transcribed all isolated RNA, so they sequenced expressed TCRB transcripts. Some clones are missing from TCRdb's copy, which holds only in-frame ones; the method was immunoSEQ multiplex PCR. The sample has about 640,000 clones; 9.5% to 15% are singletons. The J segment lost 8 bases and the V segment lost 7 bases, leaving 10 bases of the junction unmatched. CDR1 is MDHEN, CDR2 SYDVKM, per germline. The CDR3 runs to 13 residues. This receptor was taken from a man aged 25-45 years with type 1 diabetes. V usage is TRBV28 and J usage is TRBJ1-2, with TRBD1 matching over 7 bases. The sample comprised naive CD4+ T cells from blood. The CDR3 sequence is CASNPGQTWGYTF. In DNA form, the CDR3 reads TGTGCCAGCAATCCGGGACAGACCTGGGGCTACACCTTC.